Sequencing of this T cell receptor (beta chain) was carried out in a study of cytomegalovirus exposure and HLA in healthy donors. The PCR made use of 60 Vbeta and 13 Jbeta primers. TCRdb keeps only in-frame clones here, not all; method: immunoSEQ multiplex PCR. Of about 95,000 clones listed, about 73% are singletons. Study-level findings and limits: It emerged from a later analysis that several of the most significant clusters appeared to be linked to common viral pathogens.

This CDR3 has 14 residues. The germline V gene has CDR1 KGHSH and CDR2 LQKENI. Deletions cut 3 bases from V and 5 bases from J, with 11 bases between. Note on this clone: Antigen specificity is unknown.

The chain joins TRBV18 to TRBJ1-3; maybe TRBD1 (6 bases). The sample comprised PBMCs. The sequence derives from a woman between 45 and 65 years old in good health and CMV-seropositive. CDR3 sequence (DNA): TGTGCCAGCTCACCTTCCCGGGACAGAAACACCATATATTTT. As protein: CASSPSRDRNTIYF.